The 3 T cell receptor beta chains in this list originate from one sample, sequenced in a study of tumor and adjacent non-tumor tissue in lung cancer. A modified ARM-PCR protocol with three rounds of nested PCR amplified TCRbeta. One entry per CDR3 protein, called by TCRdb with MiXCR from the multiplex PCR reads. The data show 85,000 to 130,000 distinct CDR3 sequences, with roughly 60% seen just once and roughly a fifth held by the top ten. This sample's RNA came from whole unsorted tissue. Distant lung tissue was collected more than 3 cm away from the tumor edge. The sample taken for sequencing was distant non-tumor lung tissue. The receptor set was obtained from a young man with non-small cell lung cancer.

The chain is built from TRBV6-5 and TRBJ2-2; D is ambiguous. The CDR3 is 18 amino acids. Germline CDR1 and CDR2: MNHEY and SVGAGI. V gave up 4 bases and J gave up 14 bases, with 32 bases separating them. This CDR3 is CASSFPSLDPVRTGYLFF. The CDR3 DNA is TGTGCCAGCAGTTTCCCGTCTCTGGACCCGGTGCGCACCGGGTACCTGTTTTTT.

V is TRBV5-5 and J is TRBJ2-7; D uncertain. Germline V gene data show CDR1 as SGHKS and CDR2 as YYEKEE (reference sequence). The length of the CDR3 is 16 residues. Trimming removed 0 bases at V and 2 bases at J, with 15 bases between. Here the CDR3 DNA reads TGTGCCAGCAGCTTGGCCGTCAGTGGTGAGGCCTACGAGCAGTACTTC. It encodes CASSLAVSGEAYEQYF.

With respect to this clonotype: The junction does not match germline at one end; this may be a read error. The chain combines TRBV4-1 with TRBJ2-7, with no clear D. CDR1 and CDR2 from the germline V gene are MGHRA and YSYEKL. The CDR3 has 12 residues. The CDR3 coding sequence is TGCCCCAGCAACCAAGATCTTGCCGAGCAGTACTTC. It is translated as CPSNQDLAEQYF.